The clone carrying this T cell receptor beta chain was found many times. Its specificity is not known. V was shortened by 0 bases and J by 12 bases, with 15 bases between the two germline ends. Germline CDR1 is DFQATT and CDR2 is SNEGSKA (reference sequence). The length of the CDR3 is 13 residues. These data are taken from a study of T-cell reconstitution after alpha-beta-depleted transplantation in children. Study-wide findings and caveats: It was newly produced T cells that mostly accounted for T-cell counts and diversity one year after transplant. TCRbeta diversity was high at day 60 in some patients (a result of surviving recipient T cells and thymic progenitors). By about two months after transplant, alpha-beta T cells reportedly arose from several hundred graft clones that had expanded.

Preparation of the TCRbeta library involved a method that used unique molecular identifiers. TCRdb independently ran MiXCR on the PCR reads; one entry per CDR3 protein. The table shows about 300,000 distinct CDR3 sequences, with roughly a tenth occurring only once. The clonotype comes from a boy in the first two years of life with acute myeloid leukemia, due to receive a stem cell transplant. This specimen was PBMCs, taken before TCRalphabeta/CD19-depleted stem cell transplant. V gene TRBV20-1 combines with J gene TRBJ2-1; weak D call: TRBD2 (5 bases). The CDR3: CSARDRALEGQFF. CDR3 DNA: TGCAGTGCTAGAGATCGGGCTCTCGAGGGGCAGTTCTTC.